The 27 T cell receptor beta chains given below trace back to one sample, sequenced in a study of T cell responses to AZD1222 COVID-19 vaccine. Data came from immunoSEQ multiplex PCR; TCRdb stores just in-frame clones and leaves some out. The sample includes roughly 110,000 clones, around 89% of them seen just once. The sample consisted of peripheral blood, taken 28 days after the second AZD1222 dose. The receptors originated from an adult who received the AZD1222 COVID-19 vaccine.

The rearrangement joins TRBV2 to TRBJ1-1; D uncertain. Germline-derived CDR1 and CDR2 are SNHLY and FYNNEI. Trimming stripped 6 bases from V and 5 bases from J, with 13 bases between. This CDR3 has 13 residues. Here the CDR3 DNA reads TGTGCCAGCAGCGACTCCGTGTTGACTGAAGCTTTCTTT. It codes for CASSDSVLTEAFF.

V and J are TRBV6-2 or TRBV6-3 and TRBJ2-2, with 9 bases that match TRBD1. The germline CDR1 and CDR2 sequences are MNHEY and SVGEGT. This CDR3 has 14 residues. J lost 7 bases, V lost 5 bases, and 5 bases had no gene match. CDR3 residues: CASSRDRVIGELFF. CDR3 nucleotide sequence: TGTGCCAGCAGTCGGGACAGGGTGATCGGGGAGCTGTTTTTT.

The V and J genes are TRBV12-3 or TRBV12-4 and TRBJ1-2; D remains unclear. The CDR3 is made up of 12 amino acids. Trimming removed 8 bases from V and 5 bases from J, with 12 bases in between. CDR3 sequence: CASGSIGYGYTF. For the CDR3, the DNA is TGTGCCAGCGGGTCCATCGGGTATGGCTACACCTTC.

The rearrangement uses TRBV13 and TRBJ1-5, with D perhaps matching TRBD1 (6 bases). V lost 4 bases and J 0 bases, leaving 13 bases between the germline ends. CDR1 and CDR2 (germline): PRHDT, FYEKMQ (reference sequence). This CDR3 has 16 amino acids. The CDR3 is CASSWGASSSNQPQHF. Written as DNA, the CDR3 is TGTGCCAGCAGCTGGGGGGCTAGCTCTAGCAATCAGCCCCAGCATTTT.

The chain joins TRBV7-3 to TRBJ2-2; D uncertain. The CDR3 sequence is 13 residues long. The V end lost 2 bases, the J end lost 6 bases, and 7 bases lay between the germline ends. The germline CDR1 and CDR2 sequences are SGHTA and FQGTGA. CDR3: CASSLLGSGELFF. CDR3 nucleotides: TGTGCCAGCAGCTTACTGGGATCCGGGGAGCTGTTTTTT.

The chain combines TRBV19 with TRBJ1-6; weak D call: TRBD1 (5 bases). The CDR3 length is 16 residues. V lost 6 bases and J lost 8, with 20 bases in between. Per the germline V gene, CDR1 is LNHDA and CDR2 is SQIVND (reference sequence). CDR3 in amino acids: CASRSTGAGIYSPLHF. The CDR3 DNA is TGTGCCAGTAGATCAACCGGGGCAGGTATTTATTCACCCCTCCACTTT.

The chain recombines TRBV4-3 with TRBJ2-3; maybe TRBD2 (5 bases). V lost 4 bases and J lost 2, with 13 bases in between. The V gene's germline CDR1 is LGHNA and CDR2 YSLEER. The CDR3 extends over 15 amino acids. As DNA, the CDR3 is TGCGCCAGCAGCCCGGCGGCTAGCTTCACAGATACGCAGTATTTT. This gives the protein CASSPAASFTDTQYF.

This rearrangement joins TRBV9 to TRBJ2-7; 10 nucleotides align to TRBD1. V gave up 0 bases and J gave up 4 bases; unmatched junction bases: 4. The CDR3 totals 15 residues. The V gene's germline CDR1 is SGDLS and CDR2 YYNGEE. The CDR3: CASSVGGTGVYEQYF. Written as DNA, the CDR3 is TGTGCCAGCAGCGTAGGCGGGACAGGGGTGTACGAGCAGTACTTC.

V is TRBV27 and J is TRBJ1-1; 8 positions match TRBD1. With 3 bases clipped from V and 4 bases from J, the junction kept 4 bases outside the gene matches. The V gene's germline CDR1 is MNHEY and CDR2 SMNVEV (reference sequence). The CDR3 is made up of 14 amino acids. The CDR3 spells CASSFGTGPTEAFF. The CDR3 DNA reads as TGTGCCAGCAGTTTTGGGACAGGACCCACTGAAGCTTTCTTT.

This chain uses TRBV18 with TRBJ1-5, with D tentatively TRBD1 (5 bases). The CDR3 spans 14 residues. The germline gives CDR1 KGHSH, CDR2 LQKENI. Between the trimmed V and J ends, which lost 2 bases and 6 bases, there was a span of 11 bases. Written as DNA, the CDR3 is TGTGCCAGCTCACCAATCGGGGCGGGTCAGCCCCAGCATTTT. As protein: CASSPIGAGQPQHF.

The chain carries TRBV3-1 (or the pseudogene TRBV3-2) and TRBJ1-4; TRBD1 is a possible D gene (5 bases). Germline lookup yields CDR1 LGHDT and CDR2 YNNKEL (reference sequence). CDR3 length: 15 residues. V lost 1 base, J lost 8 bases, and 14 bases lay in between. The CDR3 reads CASSQAWQGDEKLFF. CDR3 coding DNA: TGTGCCAGCAGCCAAGCGTGGCAGGGCGACGAAAAACTGTTTTTT.

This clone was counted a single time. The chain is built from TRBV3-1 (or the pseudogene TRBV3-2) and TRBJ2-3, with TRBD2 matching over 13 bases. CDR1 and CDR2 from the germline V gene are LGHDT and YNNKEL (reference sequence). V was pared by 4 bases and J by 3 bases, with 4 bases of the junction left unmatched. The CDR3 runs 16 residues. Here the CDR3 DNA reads TGTGCCAGCAGCCCGGGACTAGCGGGGTATACAGATACGCAGTATTTT. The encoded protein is CASSPGLAGYTDTQYF.

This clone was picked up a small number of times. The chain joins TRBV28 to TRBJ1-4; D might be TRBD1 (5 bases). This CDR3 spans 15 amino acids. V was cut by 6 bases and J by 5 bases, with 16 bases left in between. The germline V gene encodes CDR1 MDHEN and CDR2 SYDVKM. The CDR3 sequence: CASSQQTAPNEKLFF. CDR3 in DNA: TGTGCCAGCAGCCAACAGACAGCCCCGAATGAAAAACTGTTTTTT.

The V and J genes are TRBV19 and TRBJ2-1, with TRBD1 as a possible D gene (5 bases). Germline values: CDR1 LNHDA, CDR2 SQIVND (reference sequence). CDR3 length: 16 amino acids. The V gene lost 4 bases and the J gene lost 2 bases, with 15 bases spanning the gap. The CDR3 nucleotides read TGTGCCAGTAGTAAAGAGACAGCGCCCGCCTACAATGAGCAGTTCTTC. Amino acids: CASSKETAPAYNEQFF.

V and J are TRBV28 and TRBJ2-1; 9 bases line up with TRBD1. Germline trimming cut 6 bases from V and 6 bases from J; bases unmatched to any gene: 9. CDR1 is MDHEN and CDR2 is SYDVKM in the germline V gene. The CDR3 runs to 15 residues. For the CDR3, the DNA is TGTGCCAGCAGACTCCGGGACAGGGACGCCAATGAGCAGTTCTTC. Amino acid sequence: CASRLRDRDANEQFF.

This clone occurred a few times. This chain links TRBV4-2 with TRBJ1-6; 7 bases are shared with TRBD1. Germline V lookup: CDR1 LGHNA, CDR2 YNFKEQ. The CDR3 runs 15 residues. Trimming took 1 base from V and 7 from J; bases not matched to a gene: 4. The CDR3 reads CASSQADRENSPLHF. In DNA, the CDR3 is TGTGCCAGCAGCCAAGCTGACAGGGAAAATTCACCCCTCCACTTT.

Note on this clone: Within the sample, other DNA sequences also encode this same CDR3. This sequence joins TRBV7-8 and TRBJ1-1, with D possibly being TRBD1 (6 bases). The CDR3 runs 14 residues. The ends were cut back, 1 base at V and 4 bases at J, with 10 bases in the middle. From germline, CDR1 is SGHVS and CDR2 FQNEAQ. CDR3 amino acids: CASSLVGGGTEAFF. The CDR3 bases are TGTGCCAGCAGCTTAGTCGGGGGCGGCACTGAAGCTTTCTTT. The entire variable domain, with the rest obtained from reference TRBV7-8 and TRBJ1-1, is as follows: GAGVSQSPRYKVAKRGQDVALRCDPISGHVSLFWYQQALGQGPEFLTYFQNEAQLDKSGLPSDRFFAERPEGSVSTLKIQRTQQEDSAVYLCASSLVGGGTEAFFGQGTRLTVV.

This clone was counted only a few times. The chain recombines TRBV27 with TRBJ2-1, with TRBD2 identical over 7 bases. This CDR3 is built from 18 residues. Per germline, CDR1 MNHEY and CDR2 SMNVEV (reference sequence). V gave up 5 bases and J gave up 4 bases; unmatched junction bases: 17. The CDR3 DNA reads TGTGCCAGCAGTACCATCTCCCCGCCGCGCGGGGGATACAATGAGCAGTTCTTC. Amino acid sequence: CASSTISPPRGGYNEQFF.

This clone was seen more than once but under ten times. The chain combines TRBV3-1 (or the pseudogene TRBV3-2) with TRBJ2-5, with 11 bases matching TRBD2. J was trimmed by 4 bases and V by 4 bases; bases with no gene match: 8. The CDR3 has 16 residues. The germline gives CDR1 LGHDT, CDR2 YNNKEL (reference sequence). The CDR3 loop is CASSPYLAGGSETQYF. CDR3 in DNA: TGTGCCAGCAGCCCTTACCTAGCGGGGGGATCAGAGACCCAGTACTTC.

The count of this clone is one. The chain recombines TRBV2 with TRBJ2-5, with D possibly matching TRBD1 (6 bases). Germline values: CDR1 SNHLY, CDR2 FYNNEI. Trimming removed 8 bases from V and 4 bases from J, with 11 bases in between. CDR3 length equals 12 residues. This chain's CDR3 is CASYRVGETQYF. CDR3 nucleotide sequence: TGTGCCAGCTACAGGGTTGGAGAGACCCAGTACTTC.

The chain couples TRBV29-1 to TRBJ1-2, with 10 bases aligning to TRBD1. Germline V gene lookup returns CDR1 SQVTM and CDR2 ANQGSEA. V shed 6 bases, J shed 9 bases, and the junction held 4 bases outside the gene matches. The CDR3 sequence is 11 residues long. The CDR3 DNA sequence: TGCAGCGTGGGGACAGGGGACCGCTACACCTTC. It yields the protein CSVGTGDRYTF.

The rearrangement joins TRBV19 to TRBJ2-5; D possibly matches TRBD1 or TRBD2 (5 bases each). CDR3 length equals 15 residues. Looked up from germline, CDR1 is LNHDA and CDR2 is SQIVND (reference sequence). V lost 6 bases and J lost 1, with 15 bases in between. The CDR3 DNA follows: TGTGCCAGTAGACCCCGAGGGACCAGCCAAGAGACCCAGTACTTC. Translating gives CASRPRGTSQETQYF.

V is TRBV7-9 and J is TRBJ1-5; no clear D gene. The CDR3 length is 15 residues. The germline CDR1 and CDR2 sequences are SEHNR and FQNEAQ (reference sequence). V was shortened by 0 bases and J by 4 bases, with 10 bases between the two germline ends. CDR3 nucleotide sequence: TGTGCCAGCAGCTTAGCGGCAGGCGTAAATCAGCCCCAGCATTTT. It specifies CASSLAAGVNQPQHF.

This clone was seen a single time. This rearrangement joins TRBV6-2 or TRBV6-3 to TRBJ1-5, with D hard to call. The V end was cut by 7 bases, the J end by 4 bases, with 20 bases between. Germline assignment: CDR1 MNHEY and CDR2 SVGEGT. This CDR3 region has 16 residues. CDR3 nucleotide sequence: TGTGCCAGCACCCCCCATCCGGGAGACCCGAATCAGCCCCAGCATTTT. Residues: CASTPHPGDPNQPQHF.

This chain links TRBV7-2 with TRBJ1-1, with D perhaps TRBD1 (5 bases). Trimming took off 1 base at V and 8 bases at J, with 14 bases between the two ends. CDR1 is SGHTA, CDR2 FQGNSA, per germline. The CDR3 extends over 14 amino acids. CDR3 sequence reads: CASSLEAGQVEAFF. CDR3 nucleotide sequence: TGTGCCAGCAGCTTAGAGGCAGGGCAAGTAGAAGCTTTCTTT.

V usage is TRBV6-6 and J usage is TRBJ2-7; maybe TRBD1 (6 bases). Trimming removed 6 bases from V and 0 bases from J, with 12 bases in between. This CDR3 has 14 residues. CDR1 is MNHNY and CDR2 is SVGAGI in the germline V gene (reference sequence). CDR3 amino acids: CASRGGKSSYEQYF. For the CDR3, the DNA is TGTGCCAGCAGAGGGGGTAAGAGCTCCTACGAGCAGTACTTC.

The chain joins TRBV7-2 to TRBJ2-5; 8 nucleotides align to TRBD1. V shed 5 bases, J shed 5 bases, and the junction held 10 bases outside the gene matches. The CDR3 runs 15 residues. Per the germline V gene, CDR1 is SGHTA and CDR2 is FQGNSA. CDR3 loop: CASSTRTGYMETQYF. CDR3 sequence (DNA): TGTGCCAGCAGCACGAGGACAGGGTACATGGAGACCCAGTACTTC.